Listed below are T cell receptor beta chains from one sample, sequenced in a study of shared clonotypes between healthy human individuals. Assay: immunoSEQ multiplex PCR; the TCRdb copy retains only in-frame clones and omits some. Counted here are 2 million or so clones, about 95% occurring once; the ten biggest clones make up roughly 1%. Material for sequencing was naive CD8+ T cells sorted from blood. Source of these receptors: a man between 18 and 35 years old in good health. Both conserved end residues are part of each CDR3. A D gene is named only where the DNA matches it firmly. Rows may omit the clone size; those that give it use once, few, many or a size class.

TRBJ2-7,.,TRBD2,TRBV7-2,TGTGCCAGCAGCCCCCCAGCTAGCGGGGGCCCGCGGGCCAACGAGCAGTACTTC,CASSPPASGGPRANEQYF
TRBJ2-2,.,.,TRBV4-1,TGCGCCAGCAGCCAACCGGGGTCTAACACCGGGGAGCTGTTTTTT,CASSQPGSNTGELFF
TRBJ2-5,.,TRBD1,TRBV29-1,TGCAGCGTAAAAAAAGGACAGGCCTACCAAGAGACCCAGTACTTC,CSVKKGQAYQETQYF
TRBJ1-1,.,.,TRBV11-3,TGTGCCAGCAGCGGGGGGCAGTTCACTGAAGCTTTCTTT,CASSGGQFTEAFF
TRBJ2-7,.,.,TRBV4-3,TGCGCCAGCAGCCAGGGTTATTCCGGGACAAGGGATTACGAGCAGTACTTC,CASSQGYSGTRDYEQYF
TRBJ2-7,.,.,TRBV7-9,TGTGCCAGCAGCTTACAGGACGGAGTAAACTACGAGCAGTACTTC,CASSLQDGVNYEQYF
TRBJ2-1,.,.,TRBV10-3,TGTGCCATCATGAGGCAGAGCGATGAGCAGTTCTTC,CAIMRQSDEQFF
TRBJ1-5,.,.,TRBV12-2,TGTGCAAGTCGCTTAGTATCGACTGATAGCAATCAGCCCCAGCATTTT,CASRLVSTDSNQPQHF
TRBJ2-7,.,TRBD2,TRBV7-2,TGTGCCAGCAGCGCCGAACTAGCGAGCTCCTACGAGCAGTACTTC,CASSAELASSYEQYF
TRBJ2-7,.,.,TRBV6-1,TGTGCCAGCAGATGGGGTGGGACGAACGAGCAGTACTTC,CASRWGGTNEQYF
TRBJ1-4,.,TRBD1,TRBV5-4,TGTGCCAGCAGCCTTGCAGGGGGCGGTGAAAAACTGTTTTTT,CASSLAGGGEKLFF
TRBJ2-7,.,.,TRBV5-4,TGTGCCAGCAGCTTACCCGGGACCTACGAGCAGTACTTC,CASSLPGTYEQYF
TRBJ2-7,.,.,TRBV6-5,TGTGCCAGCAGTTACTCTCGGGTCTACGAGCAGTACTTC,CASSYSRVYEQYF
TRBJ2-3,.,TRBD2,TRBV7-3,TGTGCCAGCAGCTTAGGAGCGGGGGACCCCACAGATACGCAGTATTTT,CASSLGAGDPTDTQYF
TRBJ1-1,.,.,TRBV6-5,TGTGCCAGCAGTTACGGCCCTGAGGACACTGAAGCTTTCTTT,CASSYGPEDTEAFF
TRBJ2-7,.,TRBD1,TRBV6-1,TGTGCCAGCAGTGAAGCGCTTCTGGGCCAGGGGGCTTACGAGCAGTACTTC,CASSEALLGQGAYEQYF
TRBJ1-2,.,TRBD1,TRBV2,TGTGCCAGCATGGGAGGACAGGGGGCTTATGGCTACACCTTC,CASMGGQGAYGYTF
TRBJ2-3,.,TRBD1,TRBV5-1,TGCGCCAGCAGCTTACAGGGGGCATCGTACGCAGATACGCAGTATTTT,CASSLQGASYADTQYF
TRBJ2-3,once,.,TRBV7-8,TGTGCCAGCAGCTTAGAAAATGGAGATACGCAGTATTTT,CASSLENGDTQYF
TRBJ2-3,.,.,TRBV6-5,TGTGCCAGCAGCTATTTTTCAAGGATAGATACGCAGTATTTT,CASSYFSRIDTQYF
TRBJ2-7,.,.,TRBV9,TGTGCCAGCAGCGTAGATGCCCTTGGCAGAGCCTACGAGCAGTACTTC,CASSVDALGRAYEQYF
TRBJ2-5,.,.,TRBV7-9,TGTGCCAGCAGCTTAACGGGAGAAGAGACCCAGTACTTC,CASSLTGEETQYF
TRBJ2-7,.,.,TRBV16,TGTGCCAGCAGCCAACAGGTGGACCGATCCTACGAGCAGTACTTC,CASSQQVDRSYEQYF
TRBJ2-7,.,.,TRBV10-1,TGCGCCAGCAGCCCGGGACCCCTCTACGAGCAGTACTTC,CASSPGPLYEQYF
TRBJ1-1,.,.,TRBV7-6,TGTGCCAGCAGCTTAAGCTTGAACACTGAAGCTTTCTTT,CASSLSLNTEAFF
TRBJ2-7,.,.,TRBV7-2,TGTGCCAGCAGCCCTTGGGACTCCAACTACGAGCAGTACTTC,CASSPWDSNYEQYF
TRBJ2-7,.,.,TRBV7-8,TGTGCCAGCAGCTTATCCGCCAGCTCCTACGAGCAGTACTTC,CASSLSASSYEQYF
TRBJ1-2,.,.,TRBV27,TGTGCCAGCAGTTCCACTTACCACGAAAGGGGCTACACCTTC,CASSSTYHERGYTF
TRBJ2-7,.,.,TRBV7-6,TGTGCCAGCAGCCCAGGGACGGAGCCTAATATCTACGAGCAGTACTTC,CASSPGTEPNIYEQYF
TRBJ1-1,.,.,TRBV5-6,TGTGCCAGCAGCTTGGGGGGCGGTGGCACTGAAGCTTTCTTT,CASSLGGGGTEAFF
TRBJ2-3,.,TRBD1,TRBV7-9,TGTGCCAGCAGCCCCCGGGACAGGGACGATACGCAGTATTTT,CASSPRDRDDTQYF
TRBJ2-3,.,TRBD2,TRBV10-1,TGCGCCAGCAGTATAGCGGGAGGTGGAGATACGCAGTATTTT,CASSIAGGGDTQYF
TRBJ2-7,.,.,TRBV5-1,TGCGCCAGCAGCTTAGACACTTCCTACGAGCAGTACTTC,CASSLDTSYEQYF
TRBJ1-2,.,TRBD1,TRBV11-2,TGTGCCAGCAGCTCCACCGGACAGGGGAGTGGCTACACCTTC,CASSSTGQGSGYTF
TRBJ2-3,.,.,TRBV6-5,TGTGCCAGCAGTTACTCTTGGGAGGGCACAGATACGCAGTATTTT,CASSYSWEGTDTQYF
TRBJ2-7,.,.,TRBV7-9,TGTGCCAGCAGCTTAGGCTCCGTGGGGGAGCAGTACTTC,CASSLGSVGEQYF
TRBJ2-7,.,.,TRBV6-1,TGTGCCAGCAGGGGTGACCTTGGTGGTTCCTACGAGCAGTACTTC,CASRGDLGGSYEQYF
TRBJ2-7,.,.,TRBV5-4,TGTGCCAGCAGCTTGGGATCAGGGAAACCCTACGAGCAGTACTTC,CASSLGSGKPYEQYF
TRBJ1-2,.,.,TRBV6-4,TGTGCCAGCATTCCTACGGGACGGAGTTATGGCTACACCTTC,CASIPTGRSYGYTF
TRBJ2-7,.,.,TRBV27,TGTGCCAGCAGTTCCAACCCGCAGGGGTACGAGCAGTACTTC,CASSSNPQGYEQYF
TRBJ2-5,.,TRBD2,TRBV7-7,TGTGCTAGCAGCTCCGCGCGGGGGTACCAAGAGACCCAGTACTTC,CASSSARGYQETQYF
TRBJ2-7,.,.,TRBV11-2,TGTGCCAGCAGCGGTAGCACCTACGAGCAGTACTTC,CASSGSTYEQYF
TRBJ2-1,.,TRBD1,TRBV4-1,TGCGCCAGCAGCCAAGATCAGGGGGCGCGTAATGAGCAGTTCTTC,CASSQDQGARNEQFF
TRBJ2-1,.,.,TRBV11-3,TGTGCCAGCAGCCCCTCCTTTTCTTATGAGCAGTTCTTC,CASSPSFSYEQFF
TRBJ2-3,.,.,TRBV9,TGTGCCAGCAGCGTAGGAGGTGAACCTAGCACAGATACGCAGTATTTT,CASSVGGEPSTDTQYF
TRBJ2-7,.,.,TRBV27,TGTGCCAGCAGCATAGCAGGGGCTGTCTACGAGCAGTACTTC,CASSIAGAVYEQYF
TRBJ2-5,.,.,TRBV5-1,TGCGCCAGCAGCTTGACAGGGAATGCGGAGACCCAGTACTTC,CASSLTGNAETQYF
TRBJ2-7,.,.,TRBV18,TGTGCCAGCTCACCGGAGGTGACGAGCTCCTACGAGCAGTACTTC,CASSPEVTSSYEQYF
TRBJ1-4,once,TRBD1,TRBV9,TGTGCCAGCAGCGGTGGGACAGCAACTAATGAAAAACTGTTTTTT,CASSGGTATNEKLFF
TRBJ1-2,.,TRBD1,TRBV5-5,TGTGCCAGCAGCTTGGGACAGGGCTCCTATGGCTACACCTTC,CASSLGQGSYGYTF
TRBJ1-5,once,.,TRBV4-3,TGCGCCAGCAGCCAACGCCTACAGGGCATGGGGGAGCCCCAGCATTTT,CASSQRLQGMGEPQHF
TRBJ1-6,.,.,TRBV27,TGTGCCAGCAGTCTAGAACCGGGCCAGGGGAATTCACCCCTCCACTTT,CASSLEPGQGNSPLHF
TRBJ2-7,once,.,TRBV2,TGTGCCAGCAGTGTCGTTTCGGGACTCGGAAAGGCCTACGAGCAGTACTTC,CASSVVSGLGKAYEQYF
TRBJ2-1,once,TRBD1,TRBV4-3,TGCGCCAGCAGCCAAGGCGACAGGGGGCTTTTGTCCGACAATGAGCAGTTCTTC,CASSQGDRGLLSDNEQFF
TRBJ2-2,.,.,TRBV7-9,TGTGCCAGCAGCTTATCCACCGGGGAGCTGTTTTTT,CASSLSTGELFF
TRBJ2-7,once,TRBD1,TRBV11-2,TGTGCCAGCAGCTTAGGACAGGGGCGGTGGGAGCAGTACTTC,CASSLGQGRWEQYF
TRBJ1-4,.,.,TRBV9,TGTGCCAGCAGCGGAACCGGGACGGCGAATGAAAAACTGTTTTTT,CASSGTGTANEKLFF